This T cell receptor beta chain was captured by sequencing in a study of blood T cell repertoires in COVID-19. Study-wide background: PBMCs, B-cell-depleted T cells, or T cells were the source of the cDNA or gDNA that made up the material.

Seattle's enrolled individuals joined amid active infection and were then monitored longitudinally. As processed by the authors: From reference gene primer amplification, estimates of nucleated cell counts were derived. Sequencing used immunoSEQ multiplex PCR; TCRdb keeps in-frame clones, though not all of them. V and J calls and clone size come straight from that table; D and trimming were deduced from the DNA. This table holds under 200,000 clones, around 85% found once. CDR3 size: 14 residues. Germline assignment: CDR1 KGHSY and CDR2 FQNENV. V lost 4 bases, J lost 4 bases, and 13 bases lay in between.

The rearrangement uses TRBV16 and TRBJ2-5, with D possibly TRBD1 on 6 matching bases. The TCR sequence derives from a woman older than 75 with COVID-19, enrolled during active disease. Material for sequencing was peripheral blood. Here the CDR3 DNA reads TGTGCCAGCAGCCCGCTTTGGGGGCCAGAGACCCAGTACTTC. Protein product: CASSPLWGPETQYF. The variable domain in full, completed from reference TRBV16 and TRBJ2-5, reads GEEVAQTPKHLVRGEGQKAKLYCAPIKGHSYVFWYQQVLKNEFKFLISFQNENVFDETGMPKERFSAKCLPNSPCSLEIQATKLEDSAVYFCASSPLWGPETQYFGPGTRLLVL.